This entry features one T cell receptor beta chain sequence. CDR3 size: 15 residues. V shed 4 bases and J 0 bases; nucleotides not matched to a gene: 3. Germline CDR1 reads MNHEY; CDR2 reads SMNVEV (reference sequence). This record belongs to a study of blood T cell repertoires in COVID-19. Looking at the study overall: The United States, Italy and Spain supplied acute and convalescent COVID-19 samples. Sources were T cells, B-cell-depleted T cells, or PBMCs; the material itself was cDNA or gDNA.

Original data processing: It was from reference gene primer amplification that nucleated cell counts were estimated. Assay used: immunoSEQ multiplex PCR; TCRdb lists only in-frame clones, some missing. For V, J and clone size, that table is used; D and trimming come from the DNA. Seen here are tens of thousands of clones, approximately 80% observed once, and the top ten hold under 20%. The sequenced sample consisted of peripheral blood. This clonotype was obtained from a woman aged 60-75 years with acute or convalescent COVID-19. The J gene is TRBJ1-5, the V gene TRBV27; 7 bases are shared with TRBD1. In DNA form, the CDR3 reads TGTGCCAGCAGTTCCGGACAGGTTAGCAATCAGCCCCAGCATTTT. This encodes CASSSGQVSNQPQHF.